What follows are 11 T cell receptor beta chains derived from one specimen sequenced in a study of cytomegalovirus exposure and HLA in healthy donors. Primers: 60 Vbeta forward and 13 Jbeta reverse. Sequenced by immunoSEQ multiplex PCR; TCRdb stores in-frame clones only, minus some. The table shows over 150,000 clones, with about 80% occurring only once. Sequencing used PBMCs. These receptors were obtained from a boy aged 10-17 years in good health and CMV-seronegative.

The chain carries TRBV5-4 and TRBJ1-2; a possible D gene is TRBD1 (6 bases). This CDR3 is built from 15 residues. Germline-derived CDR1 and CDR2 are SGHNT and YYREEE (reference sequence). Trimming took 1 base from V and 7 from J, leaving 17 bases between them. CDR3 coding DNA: TGTGCCAGCAGCTTGATGCCGGTGGACAGTCGTGGCTACACCTTC. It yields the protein CASSLMPVDSRGYTF.

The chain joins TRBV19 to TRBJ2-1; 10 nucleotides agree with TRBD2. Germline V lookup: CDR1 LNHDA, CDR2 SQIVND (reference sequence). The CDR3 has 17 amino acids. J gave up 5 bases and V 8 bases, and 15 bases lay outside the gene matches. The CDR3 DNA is TGTGCCAGTGGAAGCGGGAGGGCCGGTTGGAGTAACAATGAGCAGTTCTTC. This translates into CASGSGRAGWSNNEQFF.

CDR3 residues: CASREGLPGELFF. The CDR3 nucleotides are TGCGCCAGCAGGGAGGGTCTACCTGGGGAGCTGTTTTTT. The chain is built from TRBV4-1 and TRBJ2-2; tentative D call: TRBD2 (6 bases). This CDR3 is built from 13 residues. With 6 bases removed from V and 8 bases from J, the gap between germline ends came to 13 bases. The V gene's germline CDR1 is MGHRA and CDR2 YSYEKL.

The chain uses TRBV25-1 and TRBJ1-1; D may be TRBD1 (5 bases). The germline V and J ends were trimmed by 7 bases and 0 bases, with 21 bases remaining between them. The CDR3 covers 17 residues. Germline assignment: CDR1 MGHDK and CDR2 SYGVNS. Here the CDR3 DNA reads TGTGCCAGCACCGACGGAGACAGCCGATACATGAACACTGAAGCTTTCTTT. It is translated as CASTDGDSRYMNTEAFF. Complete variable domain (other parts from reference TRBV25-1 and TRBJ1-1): EADIYQTPRYLVIGTGKKITLECSQTMGHDKMYWYQQDPGMELHLIHYSYGVNSTEKGDLSSESTVSRIRTEHFPLTLESARPSHTSQYLCASTDGDSRYMNTEAFFGQGTRLTVV.

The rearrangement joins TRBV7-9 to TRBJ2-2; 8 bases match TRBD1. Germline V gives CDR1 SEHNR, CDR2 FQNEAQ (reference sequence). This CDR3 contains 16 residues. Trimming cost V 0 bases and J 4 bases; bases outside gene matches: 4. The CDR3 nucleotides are TGTGCCAGCAGCTTAGCGACAGGGGCTGGCACCGGGGAGCTGTTTTTT. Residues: CASSLATGAGTGELFF.

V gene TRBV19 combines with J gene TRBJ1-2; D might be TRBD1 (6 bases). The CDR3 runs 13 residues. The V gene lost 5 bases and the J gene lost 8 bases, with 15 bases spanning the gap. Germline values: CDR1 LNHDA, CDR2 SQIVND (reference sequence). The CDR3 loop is CASSLHTGNGYTF. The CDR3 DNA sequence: TGTGCCAGTAGTTTACATACAGGGAACGGCTACACCTTC.

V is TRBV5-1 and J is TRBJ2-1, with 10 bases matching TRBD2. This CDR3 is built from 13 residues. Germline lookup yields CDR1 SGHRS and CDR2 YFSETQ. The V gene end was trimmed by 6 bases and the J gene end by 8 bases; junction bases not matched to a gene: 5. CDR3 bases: TGCGCCAGCACCAGCGGGGGGGCAGATGAGCAGTTCTTC. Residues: CASTSGGADEQFF.

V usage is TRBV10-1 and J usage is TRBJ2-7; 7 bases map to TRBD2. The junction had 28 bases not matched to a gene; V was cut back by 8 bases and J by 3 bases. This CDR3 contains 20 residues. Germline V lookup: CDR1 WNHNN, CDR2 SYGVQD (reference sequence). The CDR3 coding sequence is TGCGCCAGCGGGAGGGGCCGTACGCCTCCAAGACGCAGACTTAACTACGAGCAGTACTTC. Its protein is CASGRGRTPPRRRLNYEQYF.

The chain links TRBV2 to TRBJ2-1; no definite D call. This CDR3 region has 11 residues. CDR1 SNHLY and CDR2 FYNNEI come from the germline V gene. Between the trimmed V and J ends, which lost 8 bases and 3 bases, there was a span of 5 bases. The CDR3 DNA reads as TGTGCCAGCTTCCTCTACAATGAGCAGTTCTTC. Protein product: CASFLYNEQFF.

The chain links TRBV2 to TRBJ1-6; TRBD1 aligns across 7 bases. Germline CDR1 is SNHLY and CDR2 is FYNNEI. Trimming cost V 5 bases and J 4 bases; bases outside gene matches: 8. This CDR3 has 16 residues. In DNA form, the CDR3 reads TGTGCCAGCAGTTCCGGGACAGAGCTTTATAATTCACCCCTCCACTTT. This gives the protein CASSSGTELYNSPLHF. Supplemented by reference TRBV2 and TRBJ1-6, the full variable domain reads EPEVTQTPSHQVTQMGQEVILRCVPISNHLYFYWYRQILGQKVEFLVSFYNNEISEKSEIFDDQFSVERPDGSNFTLKIRSTKLEDSAMYFCASSSGTELYNSPLHFGNGTRLTVT.

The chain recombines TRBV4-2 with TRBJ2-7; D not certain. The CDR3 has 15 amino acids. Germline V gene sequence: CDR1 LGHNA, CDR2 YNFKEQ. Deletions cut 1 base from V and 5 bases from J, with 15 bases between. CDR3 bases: TGTGCCAGCAGCCAAGGATGGGTGGCAGACAACGAGCAGTACTTC. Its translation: CASSQGWVADNEQYF.